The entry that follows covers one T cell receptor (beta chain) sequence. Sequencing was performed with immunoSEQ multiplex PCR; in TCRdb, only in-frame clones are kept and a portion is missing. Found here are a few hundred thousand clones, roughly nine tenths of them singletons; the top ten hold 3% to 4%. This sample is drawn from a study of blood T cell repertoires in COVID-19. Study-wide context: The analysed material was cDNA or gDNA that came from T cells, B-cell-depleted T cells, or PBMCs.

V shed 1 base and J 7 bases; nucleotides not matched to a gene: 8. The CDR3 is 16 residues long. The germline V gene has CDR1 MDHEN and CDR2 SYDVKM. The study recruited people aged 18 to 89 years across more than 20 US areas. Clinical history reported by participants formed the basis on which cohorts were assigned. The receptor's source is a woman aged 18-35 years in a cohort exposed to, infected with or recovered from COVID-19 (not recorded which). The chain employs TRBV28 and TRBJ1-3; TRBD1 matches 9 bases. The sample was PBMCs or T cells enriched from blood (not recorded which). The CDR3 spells CASSLFQTGTGNTIYF. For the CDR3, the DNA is TGTGCCAGCAGTTTATTTCAGACAGGGACAGGGAACACCATATATTTT.